The subject of this entry is one TCR beta chain. This record belongs to a study of cytomegalovirus exposure and HLA in healthy donors. For the study at large: HLA-typed donors contributed around 88 million unique TCRs, which were held in an early data release.

The PCR employed 60 Vbeta primers together with 13 Jbeta primers. Method: immunoSEQ multiplex PCR; TCRdb's copy keeps in-frame clones and lacks some. The repertoire holds 150,000 to 200,000 clones, with roughly 83% as singletons. CDR1 and CDR2 from the germline V gene are SGHRS and YFSETQ. V gave up 2 bases and J gave up 6 bases; unmatched junction bases: 8. CDR3 length equals 17 residues. Regarding donors, all were healthy bone marrow donors. The receptor was isolated from a woman in her 50s in good health and CMV-seronegative. This chain uses TRBV5-1 with TRBJ2-1, with TRBD2 identical over 13 bases. The sample was PBMCs. As DNA, the CDR3 is TGCGCCAGCAGCTTTTCCGGGACTAGCGGGATGGTCAATGAGCAGTTCTTC. Translating it yields CASSFSGTSGMVNEQFF.